One and the same sample provided the 6 T cell receptor beta chains below, sequenced in a study of shared clonotypes between healthy human individuals. It was CD45RO-negative cells, positively selected for CCR7, that made up naive CD8 cells, with terminally differentiated effector memory CD45RA+ cells excluded. Some clones are missing from TCRdb's copy, which holds only in-frame ones; the method was immunoSEQ multiplex PCR. The sample has fewer than 1 million clones; around 96% are singletons. The sample comprised naive CD8+ T cells sorted from blood. Every receptor here comes from a man aged 30-40 years in good health.

This chain links TRBV13 with TRBJ2-7; possible D gene TRBD2, 7 bases. This CDR3 contains 16 residues. Trimming stripped 2 bases from V and 4 bases from J, with 18 bases between. CDR1 is PRHDT and CDR2 is FYEKMQ in the germline V gene (reference sequence). The CDR3 DNA reads as TGTGCCAGCAGCTTAAGGGGGGGAACCGGGCGTTACGAGCAGTACTTC. Its translation is CASSLRGGTGRYEQYF.

The gene calls are TRBV30 and TRBJ1-3, with D maybe TRBD1 (5 bases). The CDR3 extends over 14 amino acids. Germline V gives CDR1 GTSNPN, CDR2 SVGIG (reference sequence). The V end was cut by 4 bases, the J end by 0 bases, with 10 bases between. For the CDR3, the DNA is TGTGCCTGGAATCCGGGGACCTCTGGAAACACCATATATTTT. This codes for CAWNPGTSGNTIYF. The full variable domain, its missing parts supplied by reference TRBV30 and TRBJ1-3, is SQTIHQWPATLVQPVGSPLSLECTVEGTSNPNLYWYRQAAGRGLQLLFYSVGIGQISSEVPQNLSASRPQDRQFILSSKKLLLSDSGFYLCAWNPGTSGNTIYFGEGSWLTVV.

The chain links TRBV6-5 to TRBJ2-1; D unresolved. The germline CDR1 and CDR2 sequences are MNHEY and SVGAGI. The CDR3 sequence is 14 residues long. V lost 0 bases and J 10 bases, leaving 13 bases between the germline ends. The CDR3: CASSYSRGGTEQFF. The CDR3 DNA reads TGTGCCAGCAGTTACTCGAGAGGCGGCACGGAGCAGTTCTTC.

The chain recombines TRBV30 with TRBJ2-3; 12 bases align to TRBD2. The CDR3 runs to 17 residues. Germline-derived CDR1 and CDR2 are GTSNPN and SVGIG (reference sequence). V was clipped by 1 base and J by 7 bases; unmatched bases: 12. For the CDR3, the DNA is TGTGCCTGGAGTGCCGACTCTAGCGGGAGGGCCGCGAATACGCAGTATTTT. Translation: CAWSADSSGRAANTQYF.

A single count supports this clone. The V call is TRBV2, the J call TRBJ2-4; no firm D call. CDR3 size: 12 residues. V shed 7 bases and J shed 8 bases, with 12 bases lying between them. Germline assignment: CDR1 SNHLY and CDR2 FYNNEI. Here the CDR3 reads CASTLGEDIQYF. CDR3 coding DNA: TGTGCCAGCACTTTAGGCGAAGACATTCAGTACTTC.

This chain uses TRBV29-1 with TRBJ2-7, with 9 bases aligning to TRBD2. The V gene end was trimmed by 3 bases and the J gene end by 3 bases; junction bases not matched to a gene: 6. From germline, CDR1 is SQVTM and CDR2 ANQGSEA. This CDR3 region has 14 residues. The CDR3 region is CSVETTSGNYEQYF. CDR3 in DNA: TGCAGCGTTGAGACGACTAGCGGTAACTACGAGCAGTACTTC.